What follows describes a single T cell receptor (beta chain). Only cases whose brain tissue showed the highest T cell transcript signatures were sequenced. The data derive from a study of brain T cells in children with intractable seizures. This CDR3 contains 15 residues. Deletions cut 4 bases from V and 6 bases from J, with 17 bases between. In germline, CDR1 is SGHDT, CDR2 YYEEEE. Using immunoSEQ multiplex PCR, the repertoire was profiled, and TCRdb retains in-frame clones only, with some absent. The sample lists 60,000 to 85,000 clones, about 93% seen once, with roughly 1.5% in the top ten. The sequenced sample was peripheral blood, obtained at surgery. The chain employs TRBV5-6 and TRBJ1-5, with D possibly TRBD1 on 6 matching bases. The TCR was taken from a boy under two years old with tuberous sclerosis and intractable seizures. The CDR3 DNA follows: TGTGCCAGCAGCCCGACAGGCCAACGGGGTCAGCCCCAGCATTTT. Translated: CASSPTGQRGQPQHF.